The 25 T cell receptor beta chains below were found in one sample sequenced in a study of blood T cell repertoires in COVID-19. The assay was immunoSEQ multiplex PCR, and TCRdb's table has in-frame clones only and misses some. The table records 250,000 to 350,000 clones, about 90% of them present only once. Sequences were obtained from peripheral blood. Receptors originate from a woman in her 30s who had recovered from COVID-19.

The chain combines TRBV9 with TRBJ2-1; 9 bases are shared with TRBD1. CDR3 length equals 14 residues. V lost 4 bases to trimming and J lost 12 bases; unmatched junction nucleotides: 11. Germline V gene data show CDR1 as SGDLS and CDR2 as YYNGEE. In nucleotides, the CDR3 is TGTGCCAGCAGCTCGGAAAACAGGGGGCTAGGGCAGTTCTTC. It specifies CASSSENRGLGQFF.

V usage is TRBV10-3 and J usage is TRBJ1-2; TRBD1 might be the D (5 bases). This CDR3 spans 15 amino acids. V lost 0 bases and J lost 7, with 15 bases in between. Germline V lookup: CDR1 ENHRY, CDR2 SYGVKD. CDR3: CAISESMLQVGGYTF. The CDR3, as DNA: TGTGCCATCAGTGAGTCGATGTTACAGGTTGGTGGCTACACCTTC.

This clone has only a few counts. This rearrangement joins TRBV24-1 to TRBJ2-5; 7 nucleotides align to TRBD1. CDR3 length: 12 amino acids. J gave up 1 base and V 9 bases, and 1 base lay outside the gene matches. Germline V gene lookup returns CDR1 KGHDR and CDR2 SFDVKD. The CDR3 loop is CATRDSQETQYF. The DNA for the CDR3 is TGTGCCACCCGGGACAGCCAAGAGACCCAGTACTTC.

The J gene is TRBJ2-7, the V gene TRBV12-3 or TRBV12-4; D unclear. The CDR3 spans 13 residues. Trimming stripped 8 bases from V and 2 bases from J, with 13 bases between. The CDR3 spells CASSMTGPYEQYF. CDR3 DNA: TGTGCCAGCTCCATGACGGGTCCCTACGAGCAGTACTTC.

V and J are TRBV4-1 and TRBJ2-1, with TRBD2 as a possible D gene (7 bases). V was cut by 1 base and J by 5 bases, with 18 bases left in between. The germline CDR1 and CDR2 sequences are MGHRA and YSYEKL. The CDR3 length is 17 residues. CDR3 amino acids: CASSQGIAGDKDNEQFF. CDR3 bases: TGCGCCAGCAGCCAAGGGATCGCGGGGGACAAGGACAATGAGCAGTTCTTC.

The chain couples TRBV5-1 to TRBJ2-1, with D perhaps matching TRBD2 (6 bases). Trimming removed 4 bases from V and 8 bases from J, with 13 bases in between. This CDR3 has 13 residues. The germline V gene has CDR1 SGHRS and CDR2 YFSETQ. Written as DNA, the CDR3 is TGCGCCAGCAGCCTGACTAGTCGGGATGAGCAGTTCTTC. It yields the protein CASSLTSRDEQFF.

The rearrangement uses TRBV4-1 and TRBJ2-4, with a tentative D call TRBD2 (5 bases). The CDR3 is 12 amino acids. Trimming stripped 4 bases from V and 9 bases from J, with 10 bases between. The germline CDR1 and CDR2 sequences are MGHRA and YSYEKL. Written as DNA, the CDR3 is TGCGCCAGCAGCCCTAACCGGGGCATTCAGTACTTC. Amino acid sequence: CASSPNRGIQYF.

The V gene is TRBV3-1 (or the pseudogene TRBV3-2), the J gene TRBJ2-7, with 9 nucleotides matching TRBD1. The trim removed 6 bases at V and 0 bases at J, leaving 6 bases unmatched. CDR1 and CDR2 from the germline V gene are LGHDT and YNNKEL (reference sequence). The CDR3 is 15 residues long. In nucleotides, the CDR3 is TGTGCCAGCAGTCTCGGACAGGGGCTCTCCTACGAGCAGTACTTC. This sequence encodes CASSLGQGLSYEQYF.

This clone has just one count. V usage is TRBV30 and J usage is TRBJ2-3, with TRBD1 matching 8 bases. The germline CDR1 and CDR2 sequences are GTSNPN and SVGIG (reference sequence). The CDR3 is 15 amino acids. J gave up 3 bases and V 1 base, and 6 bases lay outside the gene matches. The CDR3 nucleotides are TGTGCCTGGAGTGGACAGGGGCGAGTGACAGATACGCAGTATTTT. Residues: CAWSGQGRVTDTQYF.

The chain has TRBV14 and TRBJ2-7, with D perhaps TRBD2 (7 bases). This CDR3 has 15 residues. V shed 4 bases and J shed 3 bases, with 16 bases lying between them. CDR1 is SGHDN and CDR2 is FVKESK in the germline V gene. The CDR3 DNA reads as TGTGCCAGCAGCCCCCTCTCGGGGGGCATCTACGAGCAGTACTTC. Protein product: CASSPLSGGIYEQYF.

The CDR3 sequence is CASSRDRYNEQFF. Here the CDR3 DNA reads TGCGCCAGCAGCCGGGACAGGTACAATGAGCAGTTCTTC. The V and J genes are TRBV4-3 and TRBJ2-1, with 8 positions matching TRBD1. V dropped 4 bases and J dropped 4; count of bases not matched to a gene: 0. The CDR3 totals 13 residues. From germline, CDR1 is LGHNA and CDR2 YSLEER.

The chain joins TRBV7-9 to TRBJ2-1; D is undetermined. Trimming pared 2 bases from V and 6 bases from J, leaving 11 bases between. This CDR3 has 14 residues. Per the germline V gene, CDR1 is SEHNR and CDR2 is FQNEAQ (reference sequence). CDR3: CASSLYPAFNEQFF. As DNA, the CDR3 is TGTGCCAGCAGCTTATACCCAGCGTTCAATGAGCAGTTCTTC.

The V and J genes are TRBV27 and TRBJ1-6; 7 positions match TRBD1. With V trimmed by 5 bases and J by 10 bases, 14 bases remained unmatched. CDR3 size: 16 residues. Germline CDR1 and CDR2: MNHEY and SMNVEV (reference sequence). The CDR3 protein is CASSPLFDRAKSPLHF. The CDR3 nucleotides are TGTGCCAGCAGTCCCCTATTCGACAGGGCGAAATCACCCCTCCACTTT.

Remarks on this clone: Other DNA sequences in this specimen translate into the identical CDR3. The V call is TRBV18, the J call TRBJ2-7, with 11 positions matching TRBD1. J was trimmed by 3 bases and V by 3 bases; bases with no gene match: 1. Germline lookup yields CDR1 KGHSH and CDR2 LQKENI. The CDR3 has 14 residues. This CDR3 reads CASSPGTGGYEQYF. DNA of the CDR3: TGTGCCAGCTCACCCGGGACAGGGGGCTACGAGCAGTACTTC.

This chain uses TRBV10-3 with TRBJ2-1; the match to TRBD1 covers 7 bases. In germline, CDR1 is ENHRY, CDR2 SYGVKD. V was pared by 6 bases and J by 9 bases, with 8 bases of the junction left unmatched. CDR3 length: 13 residues. The DNA for the CDR3 is TGTGCCATCAGCGGACAGGTTGGCATTGAGCAGTTCTTC. Its translation is CAISGQVGIEQFF.

This clone was found a few times. V gene TRBV18 combines with J gene TRBJ1-5; 8 bases align to TRBD1. This CDR3 is built from 18 residues. Unmatched junction bases numbered 9, after V lost 1 base and J lost 1 base. CDR1 KGHSH and CDR2 LQKENI come from the germline V gene. CDR3 amino acids: CASSPRDRGGGSNQPQHF. The CDR3 DNA reads as TGTGCCAGCTCACCACGAGACAGGGGAGGGGGGAGCAATCAGCCCCAGCATTTT.

V usage is TRBV14 and J usage is TRBJ2-7; 8 nucleotides align to TRBD1. The CDR3 is 15 amino acids. The germline gives CDR1 SGHDN, CDR2 FVKESK. Losses at the gene ends were 4 bases for V and 2 bases for J; bases not matched to a gene: 7. The CDR3 DNA is TGTGCCAGCAGCCCCAGGGGGCTTAGAGCCTACGAGCAGTACTTC. This gives the protein CASSPRGLRAYEQYF.

In the case of this clone: This sample includes further DNA sequences coding for the same CDR3. This sequence joins TRBV7-2 and TRBJ2-7; D not resolved. Germline assignment: CDR1 SGHTA and CDR2 FQGNSA. V was cut by 0 bases and J by 4 bases, with 10 bases left in between. The CDR3 runs 14 residues. CDR3 in amino acids: CASSLASGFYEQYF. The DNA for the CDR3 is TGTGCCAGCAGCTTAGCCTCGGGTTTTTACGAGCAGTACTTC. Filled out from reference TRBV7-2 and TRBJ2-7, the complete variable domain reads GAGVSQSPSNKVTEKGKDVELRCDPISGHTALYWYRQSLGQGLEFLIYFQGNSAPDKSGLPSDRFSAERTGGSVSTLTIQRTQQEDSAVYLCASSLASGFYEQYFGPGTRLTVT.

The J gene is TRBJ2-3, the V gene TRBV7-9; 8 nucleotides align to TRBD2. The germline CDR1 and CDR2 sequences are SEHNR and FQNEAQ (reference sequence). The CDR3 is made up of 15 amino acids. The V gene end was trimmed by 9 bases and the J gene end by 0 bases; junction bases not matched to a gene: 8. The CDR3: CASTSGVTSTDTQYF. CDR3 nucleotides: TGTGCCAGTACTAGCGGAGTAACGAGCACAGATACGCAGTATTTT.

The chain recombines TRBV6-2 or TRBV6-3 with TRBJ1-5, with a weak D call TRBD1 (5 bases). Per germline, CDR1 MNHEY and CDR2 SVGEGT. Trimming took 6 bases from V and 0 from J, leaving 15 bases between them. This CDR3 comprises 16 residues. This chain's CDR3 is CASSPPLGDSNQPQHF. The CDR3 DNA reads TGTGCCAGCAGCCCTCCTCTAGGGGATAGCAATCAGCCCCAGCATTTT.

The rearrangement links TRBV10-3 to TRBJ2-7; a possible D gene is TRBD2 (5 bases). The V end was cut by 3 bases, the J end by 3 bases, with 6 bases between. CDR1 is ENHRY, CDR2 SYGVKD, per germline. This CDR3 spans 12 amino acids. Written as DNA, the CDR3 is TGTGCCATCAGTGATGACTACTACGAGCAGTACTTC. The encoded protein is CAISDDYYEQYF.

This sequence joins TRBV9 and TRBJ2-2, with D possibly being TRBD1 (6 bases). The CDR3 has 17 residues. Germline loops: CDR1 SGDLS, CDR2 YYNGEE. V shed 7 bases and J shed 1 base, with 20 bases lying between them. CDR3 region: CASGWLRWGRNTGELFF. Here the CDR3 DNA reads TGTGCCAGCGGATGGTTGAGGTGGGGGCGGAACACCGGGGAGCTGTTTTTT.

V and J are TRBV30 and TRBJ1-3, with a possible D match to TRBD1 (5 bases). CDR1 and CDR2 from the germline V gene are GTSNPN and SVGIG (reference sequence). V gave up 7 bases and J gave up 0 bases, with 10 bases separating them. This CDR3 has 13 residues. The CDR3, as DNA: TGTGCCTATGACAGCAACTCTGGAAACACCATATATTTT. As protein: CAYDSNSGNTIYF.

This CDR3 is CASKQGYTDTQYF. CDR3 nucleotides: TGTGCCAGCAAACAGGGATACACAGATACGCAGTATTTT. This rearrangement joins TRBV6-6 to TRBJ2-3, with D maybe TRBD1 (6 bases). With 7 bases removed from V and 2 bases from J, the gap between germline ends came to 10 bases. CDR3 length: 13 residues. Germline V gene lookup returns CDR1 MNHNY and CDR2 SVGAGI (reference sequence).

The chain recombines TRBV19 with TRBJ2-2, with 8 bases fitting TRBD1. Losses at the gene ends were 5 bases for V and 0 bases for J; bases not matched to a gene: 5. Germline lookup yields CDR1 LNHDA and CDR2 SQIVND (reference sequence). This CDR3 contains 16 residues. CDR3 sequence (DNA): TGTGCCAGTAGTGGACGGACAGGGTCGAACACCGGGGAGCTGTTTTTT. Amino acids: CASSGRTGSNTGELFF.